This T cell receptor (beta chain) was profiled in a study of T cells in Graves' hyperthyroidism and ophthalmopathy. Study background: Upon initial diagnosis and before any treatment, peripheral blood was collected.

Study-level results: Ophthalmopathy was identified by the model a median about 6.4 months ahead of onset. Most clonotypes expanded in the thyroid (above 0.001) were also present in blood.

Many counts were recorded for this clonotype. The target antigen is unknown. CDR3 length equals 16 residues. Germline loops: CDR1 MDHEN, CDR2 SYDVKM. V lost 6 bases to trimming and J lost 4 bases, with 19 bases between them. Patients with uncontrolled infections, other autoimmune diseases, pregnancy or lactation were excluded. Amplification of TCR beta CDR3 regions used RNA as the template. The HTBI primer set drove a first-round RT-PCR of the TCR CDR3. TCRdb fed the multiplex PCR reads into MiXCR, producing one record per CDR3 protein. The table has 500,000 to 750,000 distinct CDR3 sequences, 14% seen once; the top ten hold 7.1%.

The receptor was derived from a woman between 18 and 29 years old with Graves' ophthalmopathy. The chain is built from TRBV28 and TRBJ1-5, with a weak D call TRBD1 (5 bases). Material: blood. The DNA for the CDR3 is TGTGCCAGCAGCCTGCCCGAACAGGTTTTAAATCAGCCCCAGCATTTT. It codes for CASSLPEQVLNQPQHF. The full variable domain, rest sourced from reference TRBV28 and TRBJ1-5, is DVKVTQSSRYLVKRTGEKVFLECVQDMDHENMFWYRQDPGLGLRLIYFSYDVKMKEKGDIPEGYSVSREKKERFSLILESASTNQTSMYLCASSLPEQVLNQPQHFGDGTRLSIL.